These 25 T cell receptor beta chains were sequenced from one sample in a study of molecular identifiers for immune sequencing clone quantification. Each CDR3 protein is one row after TCRdb ran MiXCR on the PCR reads. The sample lists approximately 550,000 distinct CDR3 sequences, around 23% seen once, with around 0.76% in the top ten. Specimen: naive CD8+ T cells from blood, with Jurkat cell RNA spiked in. Subset specified: FACS-sorted CD8+CD4-CCR7+CD45RA+ naive T cells. The receptors shown here come from a human donor in good health. Some libraries in this study had Jurkat cell RNA spiked in.

This clonotype was seen many times. A junction end diverges from the germline sequence, so it may reflect a read error. J is TRBJ2-3 and V is TRBV5-1, with no clear D. The CDR3 loop spans 13 amino acids. Looked up from germline, CDR1 is SGHRS and CDR2 is YFSETQ. The CDR3 sequence: CASSPTGTDTQYF. As DNA, the CDR3 is TGTGCCAGCAGCCCTACAGGCACAGATACGCAGTATTTT.

This clonotype was seen a handful of times. CDR3 bases: TGTGCCAGCAGTCGGCCCTTTGGAGGACTGAGGGACACCATCTCCTACGAGCAGTACTTC. It encodes CASSRPFGGLRDTISYEQYF. The rearrangement uses TRBV28 and TRBJ2-7; D perhaps matches TRBD1 (6 bases). Germline V CDR1 and CDR2: MDHEN, SYDVKM. This CDR3 contains 20 residues. Trimming pared 5 bases from V and 0 bases from J, leaving 29 bases between. The whole variable domain, filled in from reference TRBV28 and TRBJ2-7, reads DVKVTQSSRYLVKRTGEKVFLECVQDMDHENMFWYRQDPGLGLRLIYFSYDVKMKEKGDIPEGYSVSREKKERFSLILESASTNQTSMYLCASSRPFGGLRDTISYEQYFGPGTRLTVT.

The count of this clonotype is one. A much larger clone lies one base from this, so it may be a read error. The gene calls are TRBV6-2 or TRBV6-3 and TRBJ2-7; D call uncertain. This CDR3 is built from 14 residues. Germline V lookup: CDR1 MNHEY, CDR2 SVGEGT. V shed 2 bases and J shed 2 bases, with 10 bases lying between them. The CDR3 nucleotides read TGTGCCAGCAGTTACGCCCGCTTTACCTACGAGCAGTACTTC. Its translation: CASSYARFTYEQYF.

Only a few counts were recorded for this clonotype. The J gene is TRBJ1-4, the V gene TRBV6-5; perhaps TRBD1 as D (6 bases). From germline, CDR1 is MNHEY and CDR2 SVGAGI. This CDR3 is built from 15 residues. Trimming pared 6 bases from V and 4 bases from J, leaving 15 bases between. The CDR3 is CASSQYRVGNEKLFF. The CDR3 coding sequence is TGTGCCAGCAGCCAGTACAGGGTCGGTAATGAAAAACTGTTTTTT.

This clonotype has a handful of counts. The chain uses TRBV28 and TRBJ1-4, with a tentative D call TRBD1 (6 bases). Germline V gene lookup returns CDR1 MDHEN and CDR2 SYDVKM. V lost 6 bases to trimming and J lost 3 bases, with 20 bases between them. The CDR3 is 17 amino acids. The DNA of the CDR3 is TGTGCCAGCAGCAAAGGATCATTGACAGGTCCTAATGAAAAACTGTTTTTT. Protein sequence: CASSKGSLTGPNEKLFF.

As to this clonotype: Given the absence of the conserved phenylalanine or tryptophan at the CDR3 end, a read error is likely. The chain links TRBV19 to TRBJ2-3, with D tentatively TRBD2 (6 bases). The CDR3 loop spans 17 amino acids. CDR1 LNHDA and CDR2 SQIVND come from the germline V gene (reference sequence). V gave up 2 bases and J gave up 0 bases, with 15 bases separating them. CDR3 residues: CASSIYWVAASTDTQYL. In nucleotides, the CDR3 is TGTGCCAGTAGTATATATTGGGTAGCGGCTAGCACAGATACGCAGTATCTT.

This clonotype was picked up many times. The chain employs TRBV27 and TRBJ2-7; 7 bases are a match to TRBD1. Trimming cost V 6 bases and J 2 bases; bases outside gene matches: 4. CDR1 is MNHEY and CDR2 is SMNVEV in the germline V gene (reference sequence). CDR3 length: 13 residues. The CDR3 DNA sequence: TGTGCCAGCAGCTCTCAGGGGGCCTACGAGCAGTACTTC. Amino acid sequence: CASSSQGAYEQYF.

This clonotype has more than one count but fewer than ten. The rearrangement uses TRBV2 and TRBJ2-4; D gene unclear. The germline CDR1 and CDR2 sequences are SNHLY and FYNNEI. CDR3 length: 14 amino acids. The V end was cut by 2 bases, the J end by 0 bases, with 5 bases between. The DNA for the CDR3 is TGTGCCAGCAGTGAAAGGATAGCCAAAAACATTCAGTACTTC. It codes for CASSERIAKNIQYF.

This clonotype was picked up many times. The chain carries TRBV12-3 or TRBV12-4 and TRBJ2-3; TRBD2 is a possible D gene (6 bases). CDR3 length: 13 residues. V was pared by 10 bases and J by 0 bases, with 11 bases between. The CDR3 reads CAIRGTSTDTQYF. CDR3 nucleotides: TGTGCCATCCGGGGGACTAGCACAGATACGCAGTATTTT.

Concerning this clonotype itself: Given a much more abundant clone one base away, this may be a read error. The chain combines TRBV27 with TRBJ1-6; D is ambiguous. This CDR3 is built from 12 residues. Germline V gene sequence: CDR1 MNHEY, CDR2 SMNVEV (reference sequence). The CDR3 region is CASSSYNSLLHF. The DNA of the CDR3 is TGTGCCAGCAGCTCCTATAATTCACTCCTCCACTTT.

This clonotype was observed many times. CDR3 region: CASSQGPQGDNQPQHF. CDR3 nucleotide sequence: TGCGCCAGCAGCCAAGGCCCACAGGGAGACAATCAGCCCCAGCATTTT. The chain couples TRBV4-1 to TRBJ1-5, with D possibly TRBD1 on 6 matching bases. V was shortened by 1 base and J by 3 bases, with 13 bases between the two germline ends. This CDR3 has 16 amino acids. CDR1 and CDR2 (germline): MGHRA, YSYEKL.

As regards this clonotype: A much larger clone differs by one base, so this may be a read error. This chain connects TRBV4-1 to TRBJ2-3; 7 bases line up with TRBD1. V lost 8 bases and J lost 4; bases outside the gene matches: 12. The CDR3 has 15 residues. CDR1 MGHRA and CDR2 YSYEKL come from the germline V gene. CDR3 region: CASGYGQVGSDTQYF. In DNA form, the CDR3 reads TGCGCCAGCGGCTATGGACAGGTTGGATCAGATACGCAGTATTTT.

As to this clonotype: A single base separates this from a much larger clone, so it may be a read error. J is TRBJ2-7 and V is TRBV29-1, with 11 positions matching TRBD1. The CDR3 has 14 residues. CDR1 SQVTM and CDR2 ANQGSEA come from the germline V gene. J was trimmed by 5 bases and V by 3 bases; bases with no gene match: 6. The CDR3 loop reads CSVDRGQGAHEQYF. In nucleotides, the CDR3 is TGCAGCGTTGACAGAGGACAGGGGGCGCACGAGCAGTACTTC.

The chain carries TRBV12-3 or TRBV12-4 and TRBJ1-2; D unclear. The CDR3 is made up of 11 amino acids. V lost 11 bases to trimming and J lost 2 bases, with 9 bases between them. This CDR3 is CASGNNYGYTF. Written as DNA, the CDR3 is TGTGCCTCCGGAAACAACTATGGCTACACCTTC.

The genes are TRBV20-1 and TRBJ2-4; 9 bases are shared with TRBD2. CDR1 is DFQATT and CDR2 is SNEGSKA in the germline V gene (reference sequence). The V gene end was trimmed by 0 bases and the J gene end by 0 bases; junction bases not matched to a gene: 12. The CDR3 loop spans 19 amino acids. In nucleotides, the CDR3 is TGCAGTGCTAGAGATATAGTAACTAGCGGGTCTTTAGCCAAAAACATTCAGTACTTC. Its translation is CSARDIVTSGSLAKNIQYF.

The chain is built from TRBV9 and TRBJ2-1, with D possibly being TRBD2 (6 bases). Germline CDR1 reads SGDLS; CDR2 reads YYNGEE. V lost 3 bases to trimming and J lost 5 bases, with 21 bases between them. This CDR3 comprises 17 residues. CDR3 in DNA: TGTGCCAGCAGCGCGGGGGAGCGTGCTCGACCCCACAATGAGCAGTTCTTC. Translated, it gives CASSAGERARPHNEQFF.

This sequence joins TRBV7-9 and TRBJ2-1; 8 bases map to TRBD2. This CDR3 region has 15 residues. Trimming took 5 bases from V and 2 from J; bases not matched to a gene: 5. Looked up from germline, CDR1 is SEHNR and CDR2 is FQNEAQ (reference sequence). DNA of the CDR3: TGTGCCAGCAGCCAACTAGCGGAAGCCTACAATGAGCAGTTCTTC. Residues: CASSQLAEAYNEQFF. Full variable domain (remainder filled in from reference TRBV7-9 and TRBJ2-1): DTGVSQNPRHKITKRGQNVTFRCDPISEHNRLYWYRQTLGQGPEFLTYFQNEAQLEKSRLLSDRFSAERPKGSFSTLEIQRTEQGDSAMYLCASSQLAEAYNEQFFGPGTRLTVL.

As to this clonotype: A much larger clone is a single base away; this may be a read error. The rearrangement links TRBV5-4 to TRBJ2-7, with a weak D call TRBD2 (5 bases). The J call is uncertain, as TRBJ2-1 better fits the DNA end. Germline V lookup: CDR1 SGHNT, CDR2 YYREEE (reference sequence). This CDR3 is built from 16 residues. Here the CDR3 reads CASSPNTERGYDEQFF. The CDR3, as DNA: TGTGCCAGCAGCCCCAATACTGAGCGAGGGTACGACGAGCAGTTCTTC.

About this clonotype: Sequence at one end of the junction differs from germline and may be a read error. The chain is built from TRBV6-2 or TRBV6-3 and TRBJ2-1, with a possible D match to TRBD2 (6 bases). The germline CDR1 and CDR2 sequences are MNHEY and SVGEGT. This CDR3 region has 14 residues. The DNA of the CDR3 is TGTGCCGGCAGTTACTCTTTGGGGGGCAATGAGCAGTTCTTC. As protein: CAGSYSLGGNEQFF.

A few counts support this clonotype. This sequence joins TRBV2 and TRBJ1-5, with D possibly being TRBD1 (5 bases). From germline, CDR1 is SNHLY and CDR2 FYNNEI. The CDR3 has 16 residues. V lost 8 bases and J 1 base, leaving 18 bases between the germline ends. For the CDR3, the DNA is TGTGCCAGCCAGGGCAGGGAAGTCAGAAGCAATCAGCCCCAGCATTTT. Translating it yields CASQGREVRSNQPQHF.

The rearrangement uses TRBV4-2 and TRBJ2-1, with 8 bases matching TRBD2. Germline lookup yields CDR1 LGHNA and CDR2 YNFKEQ. V shed 0 bases and J 8 bases; nucleotides not matched to a gene: 12. The CDR3 spans 17 residues. The CDR3 region is CASSQDHYGRAGDEQFF. The CDR3 DNA reads TGTGCCAGCAGCCAAGATCACTACGGGAGGGCCGGCGATGAGCAGTTCTTC.

This clonotype was observed once. Being one base from a much bigger clone, this may be a read error. This chain links TRBV6-2 or TRBV6-3 with TRBJ2-3; 7 bases agree with TRBD2. The CDR3 loop spans 16 amino acids. Germline V CDR1 and CDR2: MNHEY, SVGEGT. V trimming: 6 bases; J trimming: 2 bases; junction bases outside the gene matches: 11. The CDR3 DNA sequence: TGTGCCAGCAGCAATATGGCGCGGGGGATCACAGATACGCAGTATTTT. As protein: CASSNMARGITDTQYF.

The genes are TRBV5-1 and TRBJ2-1, with D tentatively TRBD2 (5 bases). From germline, CDR1 is SGHRS and CDR2 YFSETQ. CDR3 length: 15 residues. The V and J ends lost 4 bases and 0 bases respectively, with 11 bases between them. The CDR3 is CASSVVRDSYNEQFF. DNA of the CDR3: TGCGCCAGCAGCGTAGTCCGGGACTCCTACAATGAGCAGTTCTTC.

J is TRBJ2-7 and V is TRBV20-1, with 14 bases matching TRBD2. V shed 5 bases and J 0 bases; nucleotides not matched to a gene: 9. Germline V gives CDR1 DFQATT, CDR2 SNEGSKA (reference sequence). This CDR3 has 17 amino acids. CDR3 protein: CSASHRGLAGDSYEQYF. The CDR3 DNA follows: TGCAGTGCTTCTCACAGGGGACTAGCGGGAGACTCCTACGAGCAGTACTTC.

This clonotype was seen repeatedly, ten times or more. The rearrangement joins TRBV11-2 to TRBJ2-3; D gene unclear. V dropped 3 bases and J dropped 7 bases, with 11 bases sitting between them. The length of the CDR3 is 13 residues. The V gene's germline CDR1 is SGHAT and CDR2 FQNNGV. The CDR3 sequence: CASSLEESYTQYF. CDR3 in DNA: TGTGCCAGCAGCTTGGAAGAGTCATATACGCAGTATTTT.